This T cell receptor (beta chain) originates from a study of blood T cell repertoires in COVID-19. Overall study: The origin of the acute and convalescent COVID-19 samples was the United States, Italy and Spain. The analysed material was cDNA or gDNA that came from T cells, B-cell-depleted T cells, or PBMCs.

V was pared by 1 base and J by 8 bases, with 22 bases between. The V gene's germline CDR1 is SGHDT and CDR2 YYEEEE. The CDR3 loop spans 18 amino acids. In the source study's methods: Cell counts per sample came from amplifying reference gene primers. Libraries were prepared by immunoSEQ multiplex PCR; TCRdb keeps only in-frame clonotypes and omits some of them. Clone size and V and J calls were adopted from that table, with D and trimming inferred from the DNA. Among 50,000 or so clones listed, approximately 84% were seen once. Material: peripheral blood. This TCR derives from a human donor in a cohort sampled during active COVID-19. The chain joins TRBV5-6 to TRBJ1-6; a weak D match, TRBD1 (5 bases). The CDR3 bases are TGTGCCAGCAGCTTGCAGGCAGGGTCGATAACCTTTCATTCACCCCTCCACTTT. Translated: CASSLQAGSITFHSPLHF.